The T cell receptor beta chain described here comes from a study of T cell changes during pregnancy in multiple sclerosis. TCRdb keeps only in-frame clones here, not all; method: immunoSEQ multiplex PCR. The sample lists under 90,000 clones, under 95% occurring once. The CDR3 is 14 residues long. The junction had 3 bases not matched to a gene; V was cut back by 8 bases and J by 2 bases. Per germline, CDR1 SNHLY and CDR2 FYNNEI. Sequenced here: peripheral blood, sampled in the second trimester of pregnancy. This chain connects TRBV2 to TRBJ2-1, with 10 bases aligning to TRBD2. The receptor comes from a female donor in good health, enrolled as a control in a pregnancy study. The CDR3 sequence is CASPLAGAYNEQFF. CDR3 nucleotides: TGTGCCAGCCCGCTAGCGGGAGCCTACAATGAGCAGTTCTTC.